The present T cell receptor beta chain was sequenced within a study of early T cells in non-severe SARS-CoV-2 infection. Turning to the study itself: Chains were not paired, and sequencing was done on bulk RNA from unsorted whole blood. Study-wide points: The VDJdb matching leaned toward anti-spike CD8 responses and overlooked private and CD4 specificities.

Each single cDNA molecule received a unique molecular identifier. TCRdb itself ran the 5' RACE reads through MiXCR, one entry per CDR3 protein. Here the sample spans tens of thousands of distinct CDR3 sequences, 10% to 15% being singletons. The germline gives CDR1 DFQATT, CDR2 SNEGSKA (reference sequence). This CDR3 is built from 12 residues. With 3 bases removed from V and 4 bases from J, the gap between germline ends came to 9 bases. Many counts were recorded for this clonotype. The antigen is undetermined. The receptor was isolated from an adult who was a healthcare worker with PCR-confirmed SARS-CoV-2 infection or an uninfected control (not recorded which). Sequenced: whole blood. This chain joins TRBV20-1 and TRBJ1-1; D is unclear. DNA for the CDR3: TGCAGTGCTAGTTATTACCGCACTGAAGCTTTCTTT. Its translation is CSASYYRTEAFF.